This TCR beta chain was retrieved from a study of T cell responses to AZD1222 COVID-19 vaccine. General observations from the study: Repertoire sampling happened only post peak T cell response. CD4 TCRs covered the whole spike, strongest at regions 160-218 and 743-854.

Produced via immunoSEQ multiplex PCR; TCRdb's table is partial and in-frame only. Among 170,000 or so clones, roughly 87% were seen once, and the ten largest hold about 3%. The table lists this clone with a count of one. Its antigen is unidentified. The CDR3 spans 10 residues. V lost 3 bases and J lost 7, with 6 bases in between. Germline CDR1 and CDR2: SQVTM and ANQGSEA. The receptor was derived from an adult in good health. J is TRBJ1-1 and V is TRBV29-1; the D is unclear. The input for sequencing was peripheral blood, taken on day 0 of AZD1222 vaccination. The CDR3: CSVEAGEAFF. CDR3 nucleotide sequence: TGCAGCGTTGAGGCCGGTGAAGCTTTCTTT.